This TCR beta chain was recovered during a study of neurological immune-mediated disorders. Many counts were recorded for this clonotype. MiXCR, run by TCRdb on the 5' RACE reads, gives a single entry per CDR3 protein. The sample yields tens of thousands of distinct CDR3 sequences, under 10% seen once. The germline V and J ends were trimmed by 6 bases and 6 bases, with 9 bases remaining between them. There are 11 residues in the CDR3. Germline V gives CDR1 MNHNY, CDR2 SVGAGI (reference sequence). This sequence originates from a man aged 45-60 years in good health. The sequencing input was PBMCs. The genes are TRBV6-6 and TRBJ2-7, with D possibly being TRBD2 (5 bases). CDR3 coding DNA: TGTGCCAGCAGGATTGAGGGCGAGCAGTACTTC. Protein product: CASRIEGEQYF.